The clone carrying this T cell receptor (beta chain) was recorded once. From germline, CDR1 is LNHDA and CDR2 SQIVND (reference sequence). The CDR3 spans 14 residues. The V and J ends lost 5 bases and 8 bases, in that order; junction bases with no gene match: 10. Per the study methods: Counts of nucleated cells, estimated from reference gene primer amplification, were obtained. Clones were read by immunoSEQ multiplex PCR, and TCRdb kept only the in-frame ones, dropping some. That table furnishes V, J and clone size, whereas the DNA furnished D and trimming. The repertoire holds a few hundred thousand clones, with 65% to 90% as singletons. The data are from a study of blood T cell repertoires in COVID-19. On the study more broadly: Samples came from the United States, Italy and Spain, spanning acute and convalescent COVID-19. From T cells, B-cell-depleted T cells, or PBMCs came the material, which was cDNA or gDNA.

The rearrangement joins TRBV19 to TRBJ1-1, with 8 bases identical to TRBD1. The sequence was collected from a man aged 50 or older with acute or convalescent COVID-19. The sample taken for sequencing was peripheral blood. CDR3: CASSDRGARREAFF. The CDR3 DNA reads as TGTGCCAGTAGTGACAGGGGCGCGCGTCGGGAAGCTTTCTTT.